Sequencing of this T cell receptor beta chain was carried out in a study of blood T cell repertoires in COVID-19. Turning to the study itself: Samples came from the United States, Italy and Spain, spanning acute and convalescent COVID-19.

V lost 6 bases to trimming and J lost 4 bases; unmatched junction nucleotides: 10. The CDR3 totals 15 residues. CDR1 is MNHEY and CDR2 is SVGAGI in the germline V gene. Profiled with immunoSEQ multiplex PCR; TCRdb holds only in-frame clones, not every one. The sample contains about 200,000 clones, less than 90% of which appear only once. This sequence joins TRBV6-5 and TRBJ1-2; the match to TRBD1 covers 8 bases. The sequenced material came from peripheral blood. This sequence was found in a woman in her 70s with acute or convalescent COVID-19. CDR3 DNA: TGTGCCAGCAGGGCCGGACAGGGCCTGGTCTATGGCTACACCTTC. Translating gives CASRAGQGLVYGYTF.